Each of the 28 T cell receptor beta chains below was sequenced from the same sample in a study of vaccination effects on CD4 cells after COVID-19. Only in-frame clones appear in the TCRdb table, and some are missing; sequencing was by immunoSEQ multiplex PCR. This table holds 10,000 to 15,000 clones, 71% found once. These TCRs are of unknown antigen specificity. Antigen-specific CD4+ T cells were expanded (with viral peptide pools) by the ViraFEST assay ahead of sequencing. Isolating CD4+ T cells followed approximately nine days of culture. Participants completed two doses of the BNT162b2 or mRNA-1273 vaccine. Source: CD4+ T cells from PBMCs cultured with SARS-CoV-2 spike peptides, taken after COVID-19 vaccination. The receptors were sampled from a human donor who received a COVID-19 vaccine.

This clone was observed a handful of times. The chain is built from TRBV5-8 and TRBJ1-1, with D hard to call. Germline CDR1 and CDR2: SGHTS and YDEGEE. Trimming left V 0 bases short and J 8 bases short, with 11 bases between. This CDR3 region has 13 residues. CDR3 bases: TGTGCCAGCAGCTTGGATGTCAAGACCGAAGCTTTCTTT. Its translation: CASSLDVKTEAFF.

The chain links TRBV29-1 to TRBJ2-2; 7 bases fit TRBD2. The CDR3 totals 15 residues. The trim removed 3 bases at V and 4 bases at J, leaving 8 bases unmatched. The V gene's germline CDR1 is SQVTM and CDR2 ANQGSEA. DNA of the CDR3: TGCAGCGTTGATCCGGAGCGGGACCCCACCGGGGAGCTGTTTTTT. It is translated as CSVDPERDPTGELFF.

This sequence joins TRBV2 and TRBJ2-5; 7 positions agree with TRBD2. The CDR3 runs 18 residues. The V gene's germline CDR1 is SNHLY and CDR2 FYNNEI. V lost 4 bases and J lost 4; bases outside the gene matches: 18. In DNA form, the CDR3 reads TGTGCCAGCAGTGGTGTTTGGAGCAGCGGGACCTCCTTAGAGACCCAGTACTTC. It yields the protein CASSGVWSSGTSLETQYF.

This clone has only one observation. This sequence joins TRBV28 and TRBJ2-7, with 12 positions matching TRBD1. The germline V gene encodes CDR1 MDHEN and CDR2 SYDVKM. This CDR3 contains 15 residues. Trimming removed 7 bases from V and 3 bases from J; junction bases left unmatched: 7. The CDR3 spells CASTRGTGGDYEQYF. CDR3 nucleotide sequence: TGTGCCAGCACCCGAGGGACAGGGGGCGACTACGAGCAGTACTTC.

This CDR3 reads CASSVGDTQYF. DNA of the CDR3: TGTGCCAGCAGTGTGGGAGATACGCAGTATTTT. The chain combines TRBV2 with TRBJ2-3; D is uncertain. Trimming removed 4 bases from V and 5 bases from J, with 4 bases in between. The CDR3 sequence is 11 residues long. Germline CDR1 and CDR2: SNHLY and FYNNEI.

CDR3 sequence (DNA): TGTGCCAGTAGTATAAAGACAGGGCAAGTCGCCGGGGAGCTGTTTTTT. Residues: CASSIKTGQVAGELFF. The gene calls are TRBV19 and TRBJ2-2; TRBD1 agrees at 7 bases. V lost 2 bases to trimming and J lost 6 bases; unmatched junction nucleotides: 9. The CDR3 consists of 16 residues. Germline CDR1 reads LNHDA; CDR2 reads SQIVND (reference sequence). Drawing the rest from reference TRBV19 and TRBJ2-2, the complete variable domain is DGGITQSPKYLFRKEGQNVTLSCEQNLNHDAMYWYRQDPGQGLRLIYYSQIVNDFQKGDIAEGYSVSREKKESFPLTVTSAQKNPTAFYLCASSIKTGQVAGELFFGEGSRLTVL.

The chain employs TRBV9 and TRBJ2-7, with D perhaps TRBD2 (6 bases). Trimming cost V 2 bases and J 0 bases, with 9 bases left between them. CDR1 is SGDLS and CDR2 is YYNGEE in the germline V gene. The CDR3 runs 14 residues. CDR3 DNA: TGTGCCAGCAGCGTGGCGGGATACTCCTACGAGCAGTACTTC. It encodes CASSVAGYSYEQYF.

The genes are TRBV10-3 and TRBJ1-1, with D perhaps matching TRBD1 (6 bases). The CDR3 totals 14 residues. Germline V gives CDR1 ENHRY, CDR2 SYGVKD. Trimming took off 2 bases at V and 4 bases at J, with 11 bases between the two ends. CDR3 DNA: TGTGCCATCAGTGAGAGGAGGGGGAGCACTGAAGCTTTCTTT. Translation: CAISERRGSTEAFF.

This clone is judged medium-sized. The V call is TRBV5-1, the J call TRBJ1-2; D is ambiguous. The CDR3 is made up of 14 amino acids. The germline V gene encodes CDR1 SGHRS and CDR2 YFSETQ. V was pared by 2 bases and J by 1 base, with 9 bases between. Here the CDR3 DNA reads TGCGCCAGCAGCTTAGACTACCTTAACTATGGCTACACCTTC. Protein sequence: CASSLDYLNYGYTF.

The V gene is TRBV28, the J gene TRBJ1-2; D is ambiguous. This CDR3 region has 13 residues. CDR1 and CDR2 (germline): MDHEN, SYDVKM. V lost 7 bases and J 4 bases, leaving 13 bases between the germline ends. DNA of the CDR3: TGTGCCAGCACCTCCGTTCTCAGCTATGGCTACACCTTC. Its translation is CASTSVLSYGYTF.

The count of this clone is one. The genes are TRBV3-1 (or the pseudogene TRBV3-2) and TRBJ1-1, with unresolved D. Trimming stripped 1 base from V and 0 bases from J, with 12 bases between. CDR1 is LGHDT, CDR2 YNNKEL, per germline (reference sequence). The CDR3 contains 16 residues. Written as DNA, the CDR3 is TGTGCCAGCAGCCAAGGGGTACGGCAGCTGAACACTGAAGCTTTCTTT. Amino acid sequence: CASSQGVRQLNTEAFF.

In its sample, this clone was seen a few times. CDR3 sequence reads: CASGLVRLRDSGNTIYF. In nucleotides, the CDR3 is TGTGCTAGTGGTTTGGTACGCCTAAGAGACTCTGGAAACACCATATATTTT. The rearrangement uses TRBV12-5 and TRBJ1-3; D unclear. The ends were cut back, 0 bases at V and 0 bases at J, with 12 bases in the middle. The CDR3 totals 17 residues. The germline V gene encodes CDR1 LGHNT and CDR2 FRNRAP. The whole variable domain, filled in from reference TRBV12-5 and TRBJ1-3, reads DARVTQTPRHKVTEMGQEVTMRCQPILGHNTVFWYRQTMMQGLELLAYFRNRAPLDDSGMPKDRFSAEMPDATLATLKIQPSEPRDSAVYFCASGLVRLRDSGNTIYFGEGSWLTVV.

This chain uses TRBV29-1 with TRBJ1-2; D uncertain. This CDR3 spans 16 amino acids. Germline V gives CDR1 SQVTM, CDR2 ANQGSEA. Between the trimmed V and J ends, which lost 8 bases and 2 bases, there was a span of 24 bases. CDR3 DNA sequence: TGCAGCTACCTCCCGGTAGCCTTCCTTCACAACTATGGCTACACCTTC. Protein: CSYLPVAFLHNYGYTF.

The V call is TRBV7-2, the J call TRBJ1-5, with a possible D match to TRBD1 (5 bases). Between the trimmed V and J ends, which lost 5 bases and 4 bases, there was a span of 15 bases. This CDR3 comprises 15 residues. CDR1 and CDR2 from the germline V gene are SGHTA and FQGNSA. CDR3 DNA sequence: TGTGCCAGCAGCCTACAGGTAGCGGGGAATCAGCCCCAGCATTTT. This codes for CASSLQVAGNQPQHF.

The V gene is TRBV5-4, the J gene TRBJ1-1; D not certain. Germline V gene sequence: CDR1 SGHNT, CDR2 YYREEE (reference sequence). V gave up 4 bases and J gave up 1 base, with 14 bases separating them. This CDR3 has 15 residues. The CDR3 loop reads CASSSLEGSNTEAFF. The CDR3 nucleotides are TGTGCCAGCAGCAGCTTGGAGGGCTCGAACACTGAAGCTTTCTTT. The full variable domain, its missing parts supplied by reference TRBV5-4 and TRBJ1-1, is ETGVTQSPTHLIKTRGQQVTLRCSSQSGHNTVSWYQQALGQGPQFIFQYYREEENGRGNFPPRFSGLQFPNYSSELNVNALELDDSALYLCASSSLEGSNTEAFFGQGTRLTVV.

This chain connects TRBV27 to TRBJ2-3; 12 nucleotides line up with TRBD2. This CDR3 spans 16 amino acids. The germline CDR1 and CDR2 sequences are MNHEY and SMNVEV (reference sequence). Trimming took 6 bases from V and 4 from J; bases not matched to a gene: 8. The CDR3 loop reads CASRRLAGAPADTQYF. Here the CDR3 DNA reads TGTGCCAGCAGACGACTAGCGGGGGCCCCTGCAGATACGCAGTATTTT.

The chain links TRBV9 to TRBJ2-1; 12 bases match TRBD2. The V and J ends lost 0 bases and 8 bases, in that order; junction bases with no gene match: 3. This CDR3 contains 15 residues. The germline V gene encodes CDR1 SGDLS and CDR2 YYNGEE. The CDR3 sequence is CASSVALAGGDEQFF. The CDR3 coding sequence is TGTGCCAGCAGCGTAGCCCTAGCGGGAGGGGATGAGCAGTTCTTC.

V is TRBV4-2 and J is TRBJ1-1; 7 nucleotides line up with TRBD1. The germline CDR1 and CDR2 sequences are LGHNA and YNFKEQ. CDR3 length: 15 residues. V trimming: 3 bases; J trimming: 1 base; junction bases outside the gene matches: 5. The CDR3 bases are TGTGCCAGCAGCCATGGACAGGCGACGAACACTGAAGCTTTCTTT. Translated: CASSHGQATNTEAFF.

J is TRBJ1-2 and V is TRBV7-9; 7 nucleotides align to TRBD1. V lost 4 bases to trimming and J lost 3 bases; unmatched junction nucleotides: 5. The CDR3 has 14 residues. In germline, CDR1 is SEHNR, CDR2 FQNEAQ (reference sequence). CDR3 nucleotide sequence: TGTGCCAGCAGCTACAGGGGTTTGGACTATGGCTACACCTTC. It encodes CASSYRGLDYGYTF.

The V and J genes are TRBV30 and TRBJ2-2; the match to TRBD2 covers 13 bases. Germline V gene data show CDR1 as GTSNPN and CDR2 as SVGIG (reference sequence). V shed 5 bases and J 9 bases; nucleotides not matched to a gene: 12. This CDR3 is built from 16 residues. CDR3 DNA sequence: TGTGCCTGGGGGGGACTAGCGGGATCCCCCCCCCGGGAGCTGTTTTTT. Its translation is CAWGGLAGSPPRELFF.

This clone was counted a few times. This chain uses TRBV7-9 with TRBJ1-5; unclear D gene. The CDR3 length is 12 residues. V was pared by 1 base and J by 6 bases, with 4 bases between. The germline CDR1 and CDR2 sequences are SEHNR and FQNEAQ (reference sequence). DNA of the CDR3: TGTGCCAGCAGCTTAGACACTCAGCCCCAGCATTTT. Amino acid sequence: CASSLDTQPQHF. The whole variable domain, remainder taken from reference TRBV7-9 and TRBJ1-5, is DTGVSQNPRHKITKRGQNVTFRCDPISEHNRLYWYRQTLGQGPEFLTYFQNEAQLEKSRLLSDRFSAERPKGSFSTLEIQRTEQGDSAMYLCASSLDTQPQHFGDGTRLSIL.

This clone is medium-sized within its sample. The chain links TRBV6-2 or TRBV6-3 to TRBJ1-2, with D maybe TRBD1 (5 bases). The CDR3 consists of 15 residues. V lost 0 bases and J lost 4, with 12 bases in between. Germline V lookup: CDR1 MNHEY, CDR2 SVGEGT. CDR3 region: CASSYSRGPVYGYTF. The CDR3 DNA sequence: TGTGCCAGCAGTTACTCCCGGGGACCGGTCTATGGCTACACCTTC.

The chain uses TRBV5-1 and TRBJ1-4, with a weak D call TRBD1 (6 bases). CDR1 SGHRS and CDR2 YFSETQ come from the germline V gene. V was shortened by 4 bases and J by 1 base, with 14 bases between the two germline ends. CDR3 length: 16 residues. CDR3 in DNA: TGCGCCAGCAGCCAAGCCCCACAGGGAACTAATGAAAAACTGTTTTTT. Encoded protein: CASSQAPQGTNEKLFF.

This clone was found a few times. This could be a read error, since a much larger clone is one nucleotide away. The rearrangement uses TRBV19 and TRBJ2-4; no definite D call. The CDR3 loop spans 12 amino acids. Germline V gene lookup returns CDR1 LNHDA and CDR2 SQIVND (reference sequence). V was cut by 1 base and J by 2 bases, with 0 bases left in between. CDR3 in DNA: TGTGCCAGTAGTATAGCCAAAAACATTCAGTACTTC. It encodes CASSIAKNIQYF. The full variable domain, with the rest looked up from reference TRBV19 and TRBJ2-4, is DGGITQSPKYLFRKEGQNVTLSCEQNLNHDAMYWYRQDPGQGLRLIYYSQIVNDFQKGDIAEGYSVSREKKESFPLTVTSAQKNPTAFYLCASSIAKNIQYFGAGTRLSVL.

The gene calls are TRBV5-1 and TRBJ1-4; D gene uncertain. Germline loops: CDR1 SGHRS, CDR2 YFSETQ. CDR3 length: 15 amino acids. V lost 5 bases, J lost 0 bases, and 11 bases lay in between. This chain's CDR3 is CASSRGDSTNEKLFF. The CDR3 coding sequence is TGCGCCAGCAGTCGAGGTGATTCAACTAATGAAAAACTGTTTTTT.

This rearrangement joins TRBV13 to TRBJ1-6; 10 bases are a match to TRBD1. The CDR3 spans 14 residues. The germline V gene encodes CDR1 PRHDT and CDR2 FYEKMQ (reference sequence). The V gene end was trimmed by 4 bases and the J gene end by 9 bases; junction bases not matched to a gene: 3. Here the CDR3 DNA reads TGTGCCAGCAGCTCGGACAGGGGGAGTTCACCCCTCCACTTT. Protein sequence: CASSSDRGSSPLHF.

The CDR3 sequence: CASSLVVGSYEQYF. CDR3 nucleotide sequence: TGTGCCAGCAGCTTAGTTGTTGGCTCCTACGAGCAGTACTTC. The V call is TRBV11-2, the J call TRBJ2-7; D is uncertain. The germline V and J ends were trimmed by 1 base and 0 bases, with 7 bases remaining between them. CDR3 length: 14 amino acids. Germline CDR1 and CDR2: SGHAT and FQNNGV.

This clone is medium-sized within its sample. V and J are TRBV19 and TRBJ2-5, with 14 bases lining up with TRBD2. The CDR3 totals 16 residues. CDR1 is LNHDA and CDR2 is SQIVND in the germline V gene (reference sequence). The V gene end was trimmed by 3 bases and the J gene end by 2 bases; junction bases not matched to a gene: 2. CDR3 DNA: TGTGCCAGTAGTATCCGGACTAGCGGGGGGCAAGAGACCCAGTACTTC. It yields the protein CASSIRTSGGQETQYF.